Presented here are 28 T cell receptor beta chains from one specimen sequenced in a study of preoperative IRX-2 immunotherapy in early breast cancer. The treatment: preoperative locoregional IRX-2 cytokine immunotherapy. Only in-frame clones appear in the TCRdb table, and some are missing; sequencing was by immunoSEQ multiplex PCR. Of 34,000 or so clones listed, roughly four fifths are singletons. The sequencing here drew on lymph node tissue, taken from a patient treated with IRX-2 immunotherapy. The receptors stem from a human donor with breast cancer.

The chain combines TRBV30 with TRBJ2-5; D is possibly TRBD2 (5 bases). The V end lost 1 base, the J end lost 6 bases, and 15 bases lay between the germline ends. Per the germline V gene, CDR1 is GTSNPN and CDR2 is SVGIG (reference sequence). This CDR3 is built from 14 residues. The CDR3 protein is CAWSERASSKTQYF. The CDR3 bases are TGTGCCTGGAGTGAGAGGGCCAGCTCCAAGACCCAGTACTTC.

This clone was seen just once. V and J are TRBV6-8 and TRBJ1-6; D perhaps matches TRBD1 (5 bases). Germline CDR1 is MNHGY and CDR2 is SAAAGT. The CDR3 length is 14 residues. CDR3 in amino acids: CPRKPGPRASPLHF. CDR3 nucleotide sequence: TGTCCAAGAAAGCCGGGACCTCGGGCTTCACCCCTCCACTTT.

The genes are TRBV18 and TRBJ1-2, with D perhaps matching TRBD1 (6 bases). CDR1 is KGHSH and CDR2 is LQKENI in the germline V gene. V shed 3 bases and J shed 0 bases, with 11 bases lying between them. This CDR3 spans 15 amino acids. The CDR3 is CASSPAGVPNYGYTF. As DNA, the CDR3 is TGTGCCAGCTCACCGGCAGGGGTCCCTAACTATGGCTACACCTTC.

The chain carries TRBV28 and TRBJ2-5; a possible D gene is TRBD2 (6 bases). CDR1 is MDHEN and CDR2 is SYDVKM in the germline V gene. The V end lost 8 bases, the J end lost 7 bases, and 20 bases lay between the germline ends. The CDR3 extends over 14 amino acids. CDR3 nucleotide sequence: TGTGCCAGCCAACGGGGGACGGCCGTTGGGACCCAGTACTTC. Translated: CASQRGTAVGTQYF.

V gene TRBV25-1 combines with J gene TRBJ1-1, with a weak D call TRBD1 (6 bases). Germline CDR1 and CDR2: MGHDK and SYGVNS. V dropped 5 bases and J dropped 3 bases, with 7 bases sitting between them. The CDR3 spans 12 residues. CDR3 sequence: CASSRGYTEAFF. CDR3 in DNA: TGTGCCAGCAGTAGGGGGTACACTGAAGCTTTCTTT.

The V and J genes are TRBV5-1 and TRBJ2-1, with D perhaps being TRBD1 or TRBD2 (5 bases each). Germline values: CDR1 SGHRS, CDR2 YFSETQ. CDR3 length: 15 residues. V lost 0 bases to trimming and J lost 4 bases, with 11 bases between them. CDR3 nucleotides: TGCGCCAGCAGCTTGGGTGGGACCGGGTACAATGAGCAGTTCTTC. Its translation is CASSLGGTGYNEQFF. Drawing the rest from reference TRBV5-1 and TRBJ2-1, the complete variable domain is KAGVTQTPRYLIKTRGQQVTLSCSPISGHRSVSWYQQTPGQGLQFLFEYFSETQRNKGNFPGRFSGRQFSNSRSEMNVSTLELGDSALYLCASSLGGTGYNEQFFGPGTRLTVL.

This chain connects TRBV28 to TRBJ1-5; no definite D call. The CDR3 extends over 14 amino acids. Trimming removed 7 bases from V and 2 bases from J, with 12 bases in between. Germline V gene sequence: CDR1 MDHEN, CDR2 SYDVKM. The CDR3: CASIGTNRNQPQHF. The CDR3, as DNA: TGTGCCAGCATCGGAACCAATCGCAATCAGCCCCAGCATTTT.

The chain employs TRBV6-8 and TRBJ1-6; D gene uncertain. Per germline, CDR1 MNHGY and CDR2 SAAAGT. This CDR3 comprises 14 residues. Trimming removed 4 bases at V and 4 bases at J, with 8 bases between. This CDR3 is CASSFNIYNSPLHF. The CDR3 DNA sequence: TGTGCCAGCAGTTTCAACATTTATAATTCACCCCTCCACTTT.

The genes are TRBV29-1 and TRBJ2-7, with 7 bases matching TRBD2. The CDR3 sequence is 13 residues long. Per germline, CDR1 SQVTM and CDR2 ANQGSEA. The V gene end was trimmed by 2 bases and the J gene end by 3 bases; junction bases not matched to a gene: 4. Here the CDR3 reads CSVESSGLYEQYF. The CDR3 bases are TGCAGCGTTGAATCTAGCGGCCTCTACGAGCAGTACTTC.

This CDR3 reads CASSPSWGRVGNTIYF. The CDR3 nucleotides are TGTGCCAGCAGCCCGAGCTGGGGGCGCGTCGGAAACACCATATATTTT. This chain connects TRBV11-3 to TRBJ1-3; a possible D gene is TRBD1 (6 bases). V lost 5 bases and J 4 bases, leaving 18 bases between the germline ends. CDR3 size: 16 residues. Germline values: CDR1 SGHNT, CDR2 YENEEA.

This clone was seen only a few times. The CDR3 DNA sequence: TGTGCCAGCTCACGCGAAGGGGGCAGTAGGACCGGGGAGCTGTTTTTT. It encodes CASSREGGSRTGELFF. V is TRBV18 and J is TRBJ2-2; 7 bases fit TRBD1. CDR1 is KGHSH and CDR2 is LQKENI in the germline V gene. The CDR3 contains 16 residues. The junction had 10 bases not matched to a gene; V was cut back by 4 bases and J by 5 bases.

This sequence joins TRBV6-8 and TRBJ2-7; 8 nucleotides agree with TRBD1. The CDR3 sequence is 14 residues long. The V and J ends lost 4 bases and 4 bases, in that order; junction bases with no gene match: 6. Germline V gives CDR1 MNHGY, CDR2 SAAAGT. The CDR3 here is CASSFTGGPYEQYF. The CDR3 coding sequence is TGTGCCAGCAGTTTCACAGGGGGACCGTACGAGCAGTACTTC.

This chain uses TRBV19 with TRBJ2-5; D not resolved. This CDR3 contains 12 residues. CDR1 and CDR2 from the germline V gene are LNHDA and SQIVND (reference sequence). V gave up 2 bases and J gave up 10 bases, with 11 bases separating them. CDR3 region: CASSILPENQYF. The CDR3 region has the DNA TGTGCCAGTAGTATACTACCGGAAAACCAGTACTTC.

The chain joins TRBV18 to TRBJ1-6; D not resolved. Germline V gives CDR1 KGHSH, CDR2 LQKENI. The CDR3 is 14 amino acids. V was clipped by 3 bases and J by 6 bases, with 9 bases between them. CDR3 amino acids: CASSPSGSNSPLHF. The CDR3 DNA sequence: TGTGCCAGCTCACCCTCGGGGTCTAATTCACCCCTCCACTTT.

The chain uses TRBV10-2 and TRBJ2-4, with a tentative D call TRBD2 (7 bases). This CDR3 has 14 residues. Germline loops: CDR1 WSHSY, CDR2 SAAADI. V shed 8 bases and J shed 3 bases, with 14 bases lying between them. The CDR3 spells CASRGAAGKNIQYF. The CDR3, as DNA: TGCGCCAGCCGGGGGGCGGCGGGCAAAAACATTCAGTACTTC.

This chain joins TRBV5-1 and TRBJ2-2; 14 nucleotides align to TRBD2. CDR1 is SGHRS, CDR2 YFSETQ, per germline. The ends lost 5 bases at V and 4 bases at J; junction bases unmatched: 13. The CDR3 runs 19 residues. This chain's CDR3 is CASSPGGVGLAGGTGELFF. The CDR3 DNA reads TGCGCCAGCAGTCCCGGTGGGGTCGGACTAGCGGGGGGCACCGGGGAGCTGTTTTTT.

This chain uses TRBV11-3 with TRBJ1-1, with TRBD1 matching 8 bases. CDR3 length equals 15 residues. From germline, CDR1 is SGHNT and CDR2 YENEEA. V lost 3 bases to trimming and J lost 4 bases; unmatched junction nucleotides: 7. The CDR3 nucleotides are TGTGCCAGCAGCTTCTTCAGGGGGCTTGGCACTGAAGCTTTCTTT. Amino acids: CASSFFRGLGTEAFF.

The CDR3 sequence: CASSSDRGVTEAFF. The CDR3 region has the DNA TGTGCCAGCAGCTCTGACAGGGGGGTCACTGAAGCTTTCTTT. This rearrangement joins TRBV6-8 to TRBJ1-1; TRBD1 matches 9 bases. Germline CDR1 reads MNHGY; CDR2 reads SAAAGT. This CDR3 has 14 residues. J gave up 4 bases and V 6 bases, and 6 bases lay outside the gene matches.

This clone showed up just a few times. This rearrangement joins TRBV19 to TRBJ2-3; weak D call: TRBD1 (6 bases). Germline V gene lookup returns CDR1 LNHDA and CDR2 SQIVND (reference sequence). This CDR3 contains 14 residues. The V end lost 6 bases, the J end lost 2 bases, and 12 bases lay between the germline ends. DNA of the CDR3: TGTGCCAGTAGCCCTGGGACATACACAGATACGCAGTATTTT. Its protein is CASSPGTYTDTQYF.

The table lists this clone with a few counts. The rearrangement joins TRBV28 to TRBJ1-1; perhaps TRBD1 as D (5 bases). V was pared by 6 bases and J by 4 bases, with 12 bases between. The V gene's germline CDR1 is MDHEN and CDR2 SYDVKM. CDR3 length equals 13 residues. The CDR3: CASRNQGRTEAFF. In DNA form, the CDR3 reads TGTGCCAGCAGGAATCAGGGCCGCACTGAAGCTTTCTTT.

The chain recombines TRBV6-8 with TRBJ2-2; perhaps D is TRBD1 or TRBD2 (5 bases each). The CDR3 is 18 residues long. V was shortened by 7 bases and J by 3 bases, with 24 bases between the two germline ends. Germline CDR1 and CDR2: MNHGY and SAAAGT. In DNA, the CDR3 is TGTGCCAGCAACCTTAGCCTGCCAGGGAGATTTTACACCGGGGAGCTGTTTTTT. Its translation: CASNLSLPGRFYTGELFF.

The chain is built from TRBV19 and TRBJ1-3; unclear D gene. The germline V gene encodes CDR1 LNHDA and CDR2 SQIVND (reference sequence). This CDR3 has 16 amino acids. The V and J ends lost 7 bases and 4 bases respectively, with 20 bases between them. The CDR3 DNA reads TGTGCCAGTACCCCTTACTCCACGGATATCGGAAACACCATATATTTT. Its protein product is CASTPYSTDIGNTIYF.

The chain's CDR3 is CASSPRTGSQYEQYF. The CDR3 DNA follows: TGTGCCAGCAGTCCCAGGACAGGGTCCCAGTACGAGCAGTACTTC. The chain employs TRBV22-1 and TRBJ2-7; the table's D gene call, TRBD1, was not cross checked with the DNA. TRBV22-1 is a pseudogene locus. This CDR3 is built from 15 residues.

The chain is built from TRBV11-3 and TRBJ1-5; D uncertain. The CDR3 has 19 amino acids. Deletions cut 6 bases from V and 2 bases from J, with 26 bases between. CDR1 is SGHNT and CDR2 is YENEEA in the germline V gene. This chain's CDR3 is CASRGGWVAAPDGNQPQHF. The CDR3 nucleotides are TGTGCCAGCAGGGGTGGGTGGGTCGCGGCCCCCGACGGCAATCAGCCCCAGCATTTT.

V usage is TRBV29-1 and J usage is TRBJ2-3; tentatively, D is TRBD1 (5 bases). CDR1 and CDR2 (germline): SQVTM, ANQGSEA. Deletions cut 5 bases from V and 2 bases from J, with 11 bases between. The CDR3 is 13 residues long. Here the CDR3 reads CSVPQDPTDTQYF. The CDR3 bases are TGCAGCGTTCCACAGGACCCCACAGATACGCAGTATTTT.

This rearrangement joins TRBV14 to TRBJ2-1; D uncertain. V lost 0 bases and J 6 bases, leaving 9 bases between the germline ends. There are 14 residues in the CDR3. Germline-derived CDR1 and CDR2 are SGHDN and FVKESK. Here the CDR3 DNA reads TGTGCCAGCAGCCAAGATATGCGGCCCAATGAGCAGTTCTTC. It yields the protein CASSQDMRPNEQFF.

In its sample, this clone was seen once. The chain employs TRBV6-8 and TRBJ2-1; a possible D gene is TRBD1 (5 bases). V was pared by 6 bases and J by 5 bases, with 8 bases between. CDR1 and CDR2 (germline): MNHGY, SAAAGT. This CDR3 contains 12 residues. In DNA form, the CDR3 reads TGTGCCAGCAGACAGGCTAACAATGAGCAGTTCTTC. Protein: CASRQANNEQFF.

The chain combines TRBV18 with TRBJ2-7, with D possibly TRBD2 on 6 matching bases. The CDR3 totals 15 residues. Germline CDR1 and CDR2: KGHSH and LQKENI. V was cut by 1 base and J by 6 bases, with 16 bases left in between. CDR3 nucleotide sequence: TGTGCCAGCTCACCACTGGGCGGGATTACCGGCGAGCAGTACTTC. Translated: CASSPLGGITGEQYF.